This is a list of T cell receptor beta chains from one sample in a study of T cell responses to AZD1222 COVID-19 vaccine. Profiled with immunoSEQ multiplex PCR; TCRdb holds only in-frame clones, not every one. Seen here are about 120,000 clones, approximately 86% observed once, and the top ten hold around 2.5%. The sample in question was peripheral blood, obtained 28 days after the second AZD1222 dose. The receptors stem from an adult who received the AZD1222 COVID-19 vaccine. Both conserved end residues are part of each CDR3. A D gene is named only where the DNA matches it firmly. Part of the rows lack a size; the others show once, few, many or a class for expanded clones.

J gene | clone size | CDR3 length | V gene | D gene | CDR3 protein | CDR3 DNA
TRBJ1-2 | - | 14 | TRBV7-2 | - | CASRRSTTWKGYTF | TGTGCCAGCCGTCGATCGACCACCTGGAAGGGCTACACCTTC
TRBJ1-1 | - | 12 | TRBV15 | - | CATSRDGQGAFF | TGTGCCACCAGCAGAGATGGGCAGGGAGCTTTCTTT
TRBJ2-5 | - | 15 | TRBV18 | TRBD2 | CASSPLDSGGMSQYF | TGTGCCAGCTCACCCTTGGACTCCGGGGGGATGTCCCAGTACTTC
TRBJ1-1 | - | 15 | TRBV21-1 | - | CASSNEARHNTEAFF | TGTGCCAGCAGCAACGAAGCCCGACACAACACTGAAGCTTTCTTT
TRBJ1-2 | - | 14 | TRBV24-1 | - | CATRPGRGNYGYTF | TGTGCCACCAGGCCGGGACGGGGTAACTATGGCTACACCTTC
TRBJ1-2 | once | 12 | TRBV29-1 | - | CSVVDSFYGYTF | TGCAGCGTTGTGGACAGCTTCTATGGCTACACCTTC
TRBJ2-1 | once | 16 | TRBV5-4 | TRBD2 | CASSAGGLRSYNEQFF | TGTGCCAGCAGCGCGGGGGGGCTTCGTTCCTACAATGAGCAGTTCTTC
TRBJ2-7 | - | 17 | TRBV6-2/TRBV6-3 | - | CASSYSPRDSSSYEQYF | TGTGCCAGCAGTTACTCTCCACGTGACAGTAGCTCCTACGAGCAGTACTTC
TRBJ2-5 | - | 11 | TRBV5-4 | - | CASSLEATQYF | TGTGCCAGCAGCTTGGAGGCGACCCAGTACTTC
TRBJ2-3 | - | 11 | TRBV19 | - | CASSRMDTQYF | TGTGCCAGTAGTAGGATGGATACGCAGTATTTT
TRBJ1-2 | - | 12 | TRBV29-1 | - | CSVDGPIDGYTF | TGCAGCGTCGACGGGCCCATTGATGGCTACACCTTC
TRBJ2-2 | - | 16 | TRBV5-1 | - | CASSPYRRANTGELFF | TGCGCCAGCAGCCCCTACAGGAGGGCGAACACCGGGGAGCTGTTTTTT
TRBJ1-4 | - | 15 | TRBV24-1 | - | CATSSTGGANEKLFF | TGTGCCACCAGTTCGACAGGCGGGGCTAATGAAAAACTGTTTTTT
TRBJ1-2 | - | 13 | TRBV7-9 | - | CASSSRTGGGYTF | TGTGCCAGCAGCTCTAGAACAGGTGGTGGCTACACCTTC
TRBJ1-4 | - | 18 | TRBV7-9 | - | CASSSMQLPFATNEKLFF | TGTGCCAGCAGCTCGATGCAGCTTCCATTTGCAACTAATGAAAAACTGTTTTTT
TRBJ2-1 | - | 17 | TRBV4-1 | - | CASSPPSSAAAYNEQFF | TGCGCCAGCAGCCCCCCATCATCCGCGGCAGCCTACAATGAGCAGTTCTTC
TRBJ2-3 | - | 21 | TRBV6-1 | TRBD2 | CASSEAGPWSAGGPRTDTQYF | TGTGCCAGCAGTGAAGCGGGGCCCTGGTCAGCGGGGGGCCCTCGCACAGATACGCAGTATTTT
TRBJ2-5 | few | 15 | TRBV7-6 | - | CASSPGWGIQETQYF | TGTGCCAGCAGCCCTGGATGGGGGATCCAAGAGACCCAGTACTTC
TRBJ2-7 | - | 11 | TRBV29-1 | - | CSVNNAYEQYF | TGCAGCGTGAATAACGCCTACGAGCAGTACTTC
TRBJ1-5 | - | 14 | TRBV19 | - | CASSMDRGNQPQHF | TGTGCCAGTAGTATGGATCGGGGAAATCAGCCCCAGCATTTT
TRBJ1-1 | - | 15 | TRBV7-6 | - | CASSSGGVGNTEAFF | TGTGCCAGCAGCTCCGGCGGGGTGGGTAACACTGAAGCTTTCTTT
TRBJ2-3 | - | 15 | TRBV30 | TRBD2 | CAWLSLAGGRWTQYF | TGTGCCTGGTTATCCCTAGCGGGGGGCCGTTGGACGCAGTATTTT
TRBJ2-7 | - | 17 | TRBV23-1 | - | CASSLSPTGVRPYEQYF | TGCGCCAGCAGTCTGAGCCCTACGGGGGTAAGGCCCTACGAGCAGTACTTC
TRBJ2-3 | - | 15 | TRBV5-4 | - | CASSPRDPTGDTQYF | TGTGCCAGCAGCCCCCGGGACCCGACGGGAGATACGCAGTATTTT
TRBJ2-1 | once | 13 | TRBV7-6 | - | CASSLQTREGQFF | TGTGCCAGCAGCTTACAAACCAGGGAAGGGCAGTTCTTC
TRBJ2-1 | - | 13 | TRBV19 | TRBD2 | CASSGSGGNEQFF | TGTGCCAGTAGTGGTAGCGGGGGGAATGAGCAGTTCTTC
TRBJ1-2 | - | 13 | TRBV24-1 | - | CATSAGALDGYTF | TGTGCCACCAGTGCGGGGGCCTTAGATGGCTACACCTTC
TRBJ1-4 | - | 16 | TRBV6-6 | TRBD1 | CASSSTRTGGLEKLFF | TGTGCCAGCAGTTCGACGAGGACAGGGGGCCTTGAAAAACTGTTTTTT